This paragraph reports one T cell receptor beta chain. Data came from immunoSEQ multiplex PCR; TCRdb stores just in-frame clones and leaves some out. Of tens of thousands of clones listed, roughly 94% were seen once; the top ten hold roughly a third. This specimen comes from a study of blood T cell repertoires in COVID-19. This CDR3 region has 17 residues. V lost 0 bases to trimming and J lost 0 bases; unmatched junction nucleotides: 3. Germline V gene lookup returns CDR1 SEHNR and CDR2 FQNEAQ (reference sequence). This sequence was found in a man between 65 and 80 years old with active COVID-19. The sample comprised peripheral blood. The chain has TRBV7-9 and TRBJ1-3; 9 nucleotides match TRBD1. CDR3 amino acids: CASSLAWDRVSGNTIYF. The CDR3 bases are TGTGCCAGCAGCTTAGCCTGGGACAGGGTCTCTGGAAACACCATATATTTT.